These 12 T cell receptor beta chains share one sample of origin, sequenced in a study of cytomegalovirus exposure and HLA in healthy donors. PCR was performed using 60 Vbeta and 13 Jbeta primers. Repertoires were generated with immunoSEQ multiplex PCR, while TCRdb's copy carries only in-frame clones and drops some. The sample comprises 150,000 to 200,000 clones, about 80% of which are singletons, and around 5% rests with the top ten. The material sequenced was PBMCs. These receptors all stem from a man aged 18 to 29 in good health and CMV-seronegative.

The sample holds a few counts of this clone. This chain connects TRBV6-6 to TRBJ1-4; D might be TRBD1 (5 bases). V was cut by 5 bases and J by 0 bases, with 10 bases left in between. This CDR3 is built from 15 residues. Germline values: CDR1 MNHNY, CDR2 SVGAGI (reference sequence). The CDR3 sequence: CASSVDRATNEKLFF. CDR3 sequence (DNA): TGTGCCAGCAGTGTCGACAGAGCAACTAATGAAAAACTGTTTTTT.

This clone has a handful of counts. The CDR3: CSVSGTPNTGELFF. The CDR3 coding sequence is TGCAGCGTAAGCGGGACCCCGAACACCGGGGAGCTGTTTTTT. The chain is built from TRBV29-1 and TRBJ2-2, with TRBD2 matching 7 bases. J gave up 0 bases and V 6 bases, and 4 bases lay outside the gene matches. Germline V gene sequence: CDR1 SQVTM, CDR2 ANQGSEA. The CDR3 loop spans 14 amino acids.

There are a few counts of this clone. The chain is built from TRBV6-1 and TRBJ2-7, with 12 bases lining up with TRBD2. The CDR3 totals 13 residues. Trimming removed 4 bases from V and 7 bases from J; junction bases left unmatched: 2. Germline V CDR1 and CDR2: MNHNS, SASEGT. The CDR3 reads CASSVGLAGEQYF. CDR3 DNA: TGTGCCAGCAGTGTCGGACTAGCGGGAGAGCAGTACTTC.

This clone occurred once. The CDR3 here is CASSGQGVNQPQHF. In nucleotides, the CDR3 is TGTGCCAGCAGCGGACAGGGGGTAAATCAGCCCCAGCATTTT. This sequence joins TRBV9 and TRBJ1-5; 9 bases fit TRBD1. The CDR3 is made up of 14 amino acids. V lost 3 bases and J lost 4; bases outside the gene matches: 2. Germline-derived CDR1 and CDR2 are SGDLS and YYNGEE.

CDR3 DNA sequence: TGTGCCAGCAGTCTACAGGAGTACACTGAAGCTTTCTTT. As protein: CASSLQEYTEAFF. The rearrangement joins TRBV28 to TRBJ1-1, with TRBD1 as a possible D gene (5 bases). CDR3 length: 13 amino acids. Trimming stripped 5 bases from V and 3 bases from J, with 10 bases between. Germline V gives CDR1 MDHEN, CDR2 SYDVKM. Combining the CDR3 with reference TRBV28 and TRBJ1-1 gives the whole variable domain DVKVTQSSRYLVKRTGEKVFLECVQDMDHENMFWYRQDPGLGLRLIYFSYDVKMKEKGDIPEGYSVSREKKERFSLILESASTNQTSMYLCASSLQEYTEAFFGQGTRLTVV.

This clone was counted a few times. This chain connects TRBV10-3 to TRBJ2-6; 10 nucleotides match TRBD1. The CDR3 sequence is 17 residues long. Trimming removed 6 bases from V and 1 base from J; junction bases left unmatched: 6. CDR1 is ENHRY and CDR2 is SYGVKD in the germline V gene. The CDR3 is CAIRPGQGTSGANVLTF. In nucleotides, the CDR3 is TGTGCCATCAGACCGGGACAGGGGACGTCTGGGGCCAACGTCCTGACTTTC.

The chain is built from TRBV5-8 and TRBJ2-5; a weak D match, TRBD1 (5 bases). The CDR3 is 11 amino acids. CDR1 is SGHTS, CDR2 YDEGEE, per germline. The V gene lost 7 bases and the J gene lost 3 bases, with 7 bases spanning the gap. CDR3 sequence reads: CASLREETQYF. CDR3 bases: TGTGCCAGCCTCAGGGAAGAGACCCAGTACTTC.

This clone was observed a few times. This chain joins TRBV7-6 and TRBJ1-6; tentatively, D is TRBD1 (5 bases). Trimming took off 5 bases at V and 4 bases at J, with 15 bases between the two ends. Germline V gene lookup returns CDR1 SGHVS and CDR2 FNYEAQ. There are 16 residues in the CDR3. CDR3 sequence reads: CASSGGHSVYNSPLHF. CDR3 sequence (DNA): TGTGCCAGCAGCGGCGGACACTCAGTTTATAATTCACCCCTCCACTTT.

CDR3 nucleotide sequence: TGTGCCAGCAGGCCGCTTTATGGGGGCGGGAATGAAAAACTGTTTTTT. Translating gives CASRPLYGGGNEKLFF. This chain links TRBV6-6 with TRBJ1-4; maybe TRBD1 (6 bases). Germline V lookup: CDR1 MNHNY, CDR2 SVGAGI (reference sequence). The CDR3 spans 16 residues. Trimming removed 6 bases at V and 5 bases at J, with 19 bases between.

The chain carries TRBV7-3 and TRBJ2-1; D is perhaps TRBD1 (5 bases). Germline V lookup: CDR1 SGHTA, CDR2 FQGTGA. Between the trimmed V and J ends, which lost 2 bases and 14 bases, there was a span of 16 bases. This CDR3 is built from 13 residues. CDR3 sequence: CASSLLGANAKFF. The CDR3 DNA is TGTGCCAGCAGCTTATTAGGGGCTAATGCGAAGTTCTTC.

V and J are TRBV7-8 and TRBJ1-1, with a weak D call TRBD1 (6 bases). The CDR3 sequence is 15 residues long. Trimming took off 4 bases at V and 0 bases at J, with 12 bases between the two ends. CDR1 is SGHVS and CDR2 is FQNEAQ in the germline V gene. The chain's CDR3 is CASSYDRPVNTEAFF. The CDR3 nucleotides are TGTGCCAGCAGCTACGACAGGCCCGTGAACACTGAAGCTTTCTTT.

This chain links TRBV7-2 with TRBJ2-7; 10 positions agree with TRBD1. The germline V gene has CDR1 SGHTA and CDR2 FQGNSA. The CDR3 is 14 residues long. J lost 5 bases, V lost 4 bases, and 5 bases had no gene match. The CDR3 coding sequence is TGTGCCAGCAGCTCCCGACAGGGGGCGAACGAGCAGTACTTC. This sequence encodes CASSSRQGANEQYF. Variable domain in full (rest from reference TRBV7-2 and TRBJ2-7): GAGVSQSPSNKVTEKGKDVELRCDPISGHTALYWYRQSLGQGLEFLIYFQGNSAPDKSGLPSDRFSAERTGGSVSTLTIQRTQQEDSAVYLCASSSRQGANEQYFGPGTRLTVT.